The subject of this entry is one T cell receptor beta chain. What it recognizes is unknown. Sequence at one end of the junction differs from germline and may be a read error. Assay used: immunoSEQ multiplex PCR; TCRdb lists only in-frame clones, some missing. In the table there are over 100,000 clones, roughly 88% of which are singletons. This record comes from a study of cytomegalovirus exposure and HLA in healthy donors. The CDR3 has 13 residues. From germline, CDR1 is SSHAT and CDR2 FNYEAQ (reference sequence). The donors formed part of the approximately 130-subject validation cohort, distinct from the roughly 700-subject first cohort. Study-level results: With high specificity and sensitivity, the classifier reportedly diagnosed cytomegalovirus status. Cytomegalovirus association was listed for 170 or so TCR beta chains. A few chains tied to CMV proved CMV antigen-specific in vitro.

This receptor was taken from a woman aged 18-29 years in good health and CMV-seropositive. This chain links TRBV7-7 with TRBJ2-7; 7 bases fit TRBD2. The sequencing input was PBMCs. The CDR3, as DNA: TGTGCTAGCAGCCCTATAGGGAGGGGCGAGCAGTACTTC. It translates to CASSPIGRGEQYF.